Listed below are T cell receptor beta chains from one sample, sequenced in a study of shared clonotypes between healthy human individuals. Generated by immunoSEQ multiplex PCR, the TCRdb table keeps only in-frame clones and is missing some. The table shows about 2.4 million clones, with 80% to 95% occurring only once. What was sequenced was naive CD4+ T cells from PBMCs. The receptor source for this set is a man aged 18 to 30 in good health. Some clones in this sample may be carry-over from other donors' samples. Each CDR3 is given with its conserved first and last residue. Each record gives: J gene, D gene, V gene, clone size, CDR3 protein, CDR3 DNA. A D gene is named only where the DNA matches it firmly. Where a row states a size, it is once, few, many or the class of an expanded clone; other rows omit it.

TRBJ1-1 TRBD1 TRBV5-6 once CASSLVFGQGMNTEAFF TGTGCCAGCAGCTTGGTTTTTGGACAGGGAATGAACACTGAAGCTTTCTTT
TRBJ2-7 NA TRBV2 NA CASSGQYEQYF TGTGCCAGCAGTGGGCAGTACGAGCAGTACTTC
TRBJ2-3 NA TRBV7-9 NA CASSLGVGDRTVVTDTQYF TGTGCCAGCAGCTTAGGGGTAGGGGATAGGACAGTTGTTACAGATACGCAGTATTTT
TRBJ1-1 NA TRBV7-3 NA CASSSAGRDNTEAFF TGTGCCAGCAGCTCCGCGGGAAGGGACAACACTGAAGCTTTCTTT
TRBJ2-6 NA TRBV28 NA CASSLGVVGANVLTF TGTGCCAGCAGTTTAGGCGTAGTTGGGGCCAACGTCCTGACTTTC
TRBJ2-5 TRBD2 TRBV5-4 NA CASSLGLAADQETQYF TGTGCCAGCAGCTTGGGCCTAGCGGCAGATCAAGAGACCCAGTACTTC
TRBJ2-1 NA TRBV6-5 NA CASKVDEQFF TGTGCCAGCAAGGTGGATGAGCAGTTCTTC
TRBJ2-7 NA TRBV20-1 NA CSVFEYYEQYF TGCAGTGTGTTTGAGTACTACGAGCAGTACTTC
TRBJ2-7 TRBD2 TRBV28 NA CASSSPMGGSNEQYF TGTGCCAGCAGTTCCCCCATGGGCGGGAGCAACGAGCAGTACTTC
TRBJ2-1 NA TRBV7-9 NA CASSLGRGGEQFF TGTGCCAGCAGCTTAGGTAGAGGGGGTGAGCAGTTCTTC
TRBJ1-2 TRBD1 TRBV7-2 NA CASSQRQGSGYTF TGTGCCAGCAGCCAAAGACAGGGGAGCGGCTACACCTTC
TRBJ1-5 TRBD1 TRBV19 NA CASSQRQGVPHQPQHF TGTGCCAGTAGTCAAAGACAGGGTGTGCCCCATCAGCCCCAGCATTTT
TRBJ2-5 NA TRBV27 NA CASSLERSGTQYF TGTGCCAGCAGTTTAGAGCGCTCAGGGACCCAGTACTTC
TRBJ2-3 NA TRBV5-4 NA CASTQGGGDTQYF TGTGCCAGCACCCAAGGGGGGGGAGATACGCAGTATTTT
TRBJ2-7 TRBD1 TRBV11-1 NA CASSGDSQNWDF TGTGCCAGCAGCGGGGACAGCCAGAACTGGGACTTC
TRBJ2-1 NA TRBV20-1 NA CSARDTREQFF TGCAGTGCTAGAGATACCCGAGAGCAGTTCTTC
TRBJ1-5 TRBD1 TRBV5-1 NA CASSQGQVGSNQPQHF TGCGCCAGCAGCCAAGGACAGGTCGGCAGCAATCAGCCCCAGCATTTT
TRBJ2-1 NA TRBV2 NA CASSGQPGRAEAYNEQFF TGTGCCAGCAGTGGACAACCAGGTCGGGCGGAAGCCTACAATGAGCAGTTCTTC
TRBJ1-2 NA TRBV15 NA CATSRDPGRGGGYTF TGTGCCACCAGCAGAGATCCGGGCAGGGGTGGCGGCTACACCTTC
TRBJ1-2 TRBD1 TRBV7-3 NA CASSQTGGIGYTF TGTGCCAGCAGCCAGACAGGGGGCATTGGCTACACCTTC
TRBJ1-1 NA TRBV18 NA CASSPSGYLYTEAFF TGTGCCAGCTCACCATCAGGGTACTTATACACTGAAGCTTTCTTT
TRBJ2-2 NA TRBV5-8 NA CASSLAPRNGELFF TGTGCCAGCAGCTTGGCCCCAAGGAACGGGGAGCTGTTTTTT
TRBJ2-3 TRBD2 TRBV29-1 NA CSVDPLAEYTDTQYF TGCAGCGTTGATCCACTAGCGGAGTACACAGATACGCAGTATTTT
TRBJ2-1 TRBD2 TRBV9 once CASSVGTLAGSYNEQFF TGTGCCAGCAGCGTAGGGACACTAGCGGGGTCCTACAATGAGCAGTTCTTC
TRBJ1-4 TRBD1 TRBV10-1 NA CASSECFRQGSGKLFF TGCGCCAGCAGTGAGTGTTTTAGACAGGGCAGTGGAAAACTGTTTTTT
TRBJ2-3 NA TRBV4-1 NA CASTSTDTQYF TGCGCCAGCACCTCCACAGATACGCAGTATTTT